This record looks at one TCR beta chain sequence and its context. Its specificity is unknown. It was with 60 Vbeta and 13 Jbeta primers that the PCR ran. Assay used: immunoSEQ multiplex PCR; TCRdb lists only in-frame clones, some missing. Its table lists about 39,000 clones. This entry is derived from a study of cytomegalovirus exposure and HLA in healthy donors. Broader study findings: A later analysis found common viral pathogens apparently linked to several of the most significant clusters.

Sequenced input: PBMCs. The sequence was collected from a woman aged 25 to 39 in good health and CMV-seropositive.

The CDR3 reads CASKQGPSYEQYF. Written as DNA, the CDR3 is TGTGCCAGTAAACAGGGGCCCTCCTACGAGCAGTACTTC. The J gene is TRBJ2-7, the V gene TRBV28, with 7 bases lining up with TRBD1. V gave up 9 bases and J gave up 0 bases; unmatched junction bases: 5. Germline CDR1 and CDR2: MDHEN and SYDVKM. The CDR3 sequence is 13 residues long.